The entry that follows covers one T cell receptor (beta chain) sequence. Antigen specificity is unknown. This sample was included in a study of cytomegalovirus exposure and HLA in healthy donors. Germline CDR1 KGHSH, CDR2 LQKENI. This CDR3 spans 12 amino acids. V was cut by 3 bases and J by 8 bases, with 10 bases left in between. The PCR was carried out with 60 Vbeta primers and 13 Jbeta primers. The method was immunoSEQ multiplex PCR; TCRdb's version includes in-frame clones alone and lacks a portion of them. The table lists tens of thousands of clones, about 80% of them singletons, with approximately 1.5% in the top ten. General observations from the study: Apart from CMV serostatus, no immune exposure information was available. Most CMV-associated TCR beta chains appeared HLA-restricted in a later analysis.

The rearrangement joins TRBV18 to TRBJ1-1, with D unresolved. Sequenced input: PBMCs. The sequence came from a male donor in good health and CMV-seronegative. CDR3 protein: CASSPQREEAFF. The CDR3 DNA reads TGTGCCAGCTCACCTCAACGCGAGGAAGCTTTCTTT. The variable domain in full, with the rest retrieved from reference TRBV18 and TRBJ1-1, is NAGVMQNPRHLVRRRGQEARLRCSPMKGHSHVYWYRQLPEEGLKFMVYLQKENIIDESGMPKERFSAEFPKEGPSILRIQQVVRGDSAAYFCASSPQREEAFFGQGTRLTVV.